A single sample gave rise to the 18 T cell receptor beta chains below, sequenced in a study of control samples from healthy donors and cancer patients. Generated by immunoSEQ multiplex PCR, the TCRdb table keeps only in-frame clones and is missing some. The sample consists of about 200,000 clones, over 80% of them appearing once. The sample was blood. Receptors were obtained from a man aged 30 to 45 in good health.

This rearrangement joins TRBV18 to TRBJ1-1, with D perhaps TRBD1 (5 bases). Germline V gives CDR1 KGHSH, CDR2 LQKENI. Trimming took off 1 base at V and 0 bases at J, with 9 bases between the two ends. The CDR3 spans 15 residues. CDR3 in amino acids: CASSPRQNLNTEAFF. The DNA for the CDR3 is TGTGCCAGCTCACCACGACAGAACTTGAACACTGAAGCTTTCTTT.

This chain joins TRBV10-2 and TRBJ2-2, with D possibly being TRBD2 (5 bases). V gave up 2 bases and J gave up 6 bases, with 13 bases separating them. The CDR3 consists of 15 residues. Germline lookup yields CDR1 WSHSY and CDR2 SAAADI. In DNA, the CDR3 is TGCGCCAGCAGTGAGAACGGGATCAGAGCCGGGGAGCTGTTTTTT. This gives the protein CASSENGIRAGELFF.

This chain joins TRBV6-1 and TRBJ2-4; D unclear. V was shortened by 3 bases and J by 1 base, with 10 bases between the two germline ends. CDR3 length: 15 amino acids. The germline V gene has CDR1 MNHNS and CDR2 SASEGT. CDR3 in amino acids: CASSDVSVAKNIQYF. CDR3 coding DNA: TGTGCCAGCAGTGATGTCTCGGTGGCCAAAAACATTCAGTACTTC.

This chain joins TRBV27 and TRBJ1-6; D unclear. Germline V gives CDR1 MNHEY, CDR2 SMNVEV (reference sequence). V was pared by 8 bases and J by 6 bases, with 23 bases between. This CDR3 is 17 amino acids long. CDR3 nucleotide sequence: TGTGCCAGCGCCACCAGCAGTTATATATTTCCTAATTCACCCCTCCACTTT. As protein: CASATSSYIFPNSPLHF.

V and J are TRBV11-2 and TRBJ1-2, with D maybe TRBD1 (5 bases). With 0 bases removed from V and 8 bases from J, the gap between germline ends came to 16 bases. Germline V lookup: CDR1 SGHAT, CDR2 FQNNGV. There are 15 residues in the CDR3. In DNA, the CDR3 is TGTGCCAGCAGCTTAGATGGCCGGGGCAGGGAAGGCTACACCTTC. It yields the protein CASSLDGRGREGYTF.

The rearrangement links TRBV9 to TRBJ2-2, with D unclear. Germline values: CDR1 SGDLS, CDR2 YYNGEE. The CDR3 is 14 residues long. Trimming pared 4 bases from V and 3 bases from J, leaving 10 bases between. CDR3 nucleotides: TGTGCCAGCAGCTTTATTTGGGACACCGGGGAGCTGTTTTTT. This encodes CASSFIWDTGELFF.

The chain recombines TRBV13 with TRBJ1-1; 7 bases line up with TRBD1. Per germline, CDR1 PRHDT and CDR2 FYEKMQ (reference sequence). Trimming at V came to 4 bases and at J to 8 bases, leaving 1 base not matched to a gene. CDR3 length equals 11 residues. The CDR3 nucleotides read TGTGCCAGCAGCTGGGGACAGGAAGCTTTCTTT. Its translation is CASSWGQEAFF.

This clone was observed a single time. The rearrangement uses TRBV7-9 and TRBJ1-1; D is ambiguous. V was cut by 4 bases and J by 4 bases, with 13 bases left in between. From germline, CDR1 is SEHNR and CDR2 FQNEAQ (reference sequence). The CDR3 is made up of 14 amino acids. CDR3 DNA: TGTGCCAGCAGCTCCGACACCTCGGGCACTGAAGCTTTCTTT. Residues: CASSSDTSGTEAFF.

This chain links TRBV18 with TRBJ2-3; D not certain. V dropped 5 bases and J dropped 2 bases, with 14 bases sitting between them. Germline CDR1 KGHSH, CDR2 LQKENI. The CDR3 runs 15 residues. The CDR3 region is CASSEFTDNTDTQYF. The CDR3 nucleotides are TGTGCCAGCTCAGAGTTTACAGACAACACAGATACGCAGTATTTT.

The J gene is TRBJ1-2, the V gene TRBV12-2. TRBV12-2 corresponds to a pseudogene. This CDR3 has 9 amino acids. The DNA of the CDR3 is TGTGCAAGTCTCTATGGCTACACCTTC. Protein sequence: CASLYGYTF.

This clone was counted between two and nine times. This chain uses TRBV7-6 with TRBJ2-7; TRBD2 agrees at 9 bases. The length of the CDR3 is 13 residues. From germline, CDR1 is SGHVS and CDR2 FNYEAQ. V shed 5 bases, J shed 6 bases, and the junction held 5 bases outside the gene matches. The CDR3 spells CASSPAGGGEQYF. Here the CDR3 DNA reads TGTGCCAGCAGCCCCGCGGGGGGGGGCGAGCAGTACTTC.

The chain joins TRBV15 to TRBJ1-5; TRBD1 matches 7 bases. CDR1 is LNHNV, CDR2 YYDKDF, per germline (reference sequence). The CDR3 sequence is 14 residues long. Trimming took 5 bases from V and 5 from J; bases not matched to a gene: 6. The CDR3 here is CATSLHQGDQPQHF. CDR3 coding DNA: TGTGCCACCAGCCTCCACCAGGGGGATCAGCCCCAGCATTTT.

This rearrangement joins TRBV15 to TRBJ1-4; no clear D. Germline V lookup: CDR1 LNHNV, CDR2 YYDKDF (reference sequence). This CDR3 contains 15 residues. Trimming removed 0 bases at V and 7 bases at J, with 12 bases between. CDR3 sequence (DNA): TGTGCCACCAGCAGAGAACCCTCCCATCCTGAAAAACTGTTTTTT. It specifies CATSREPSHPEKLFF.

CDR3 DNA sequence: TGTGCCAGCAGCTTGGCGAAAATCAACACTGAAGCTTTCTTT. Translated, it gives CASSLAKINTEAFF. This rearrangement joins TRBV5-5 to TRBJ1-1; D gene uncertain. V was shortened by 0 bases and J by 2 bases, with 8 bases between the two germline ends. Germline CDR1 and CDR2: SGHKS and YYEKEE (reference sequence). The CDR3 sequence is 14 residues long.

The chain couples TRBV4-2 to TRBJ2-3; D perhaps matches TRBD2 (6 bases). In germline, CDR1 is LGHNA, CDR2 YNFKEQ. This CDR3 is 16 amino acids long. The V and J ends lost 0 bases and 2 bases respectively, with 12 bases between them. CDR3 loop: CASSQDAASATDTQYF. The DNA of the CDR3 is TGTGCCAGCAGCCAAGATGCGGCTAGCGCCACAGATACGCAGTATTTT.

The chain uses TRBV4-1 and TRBJ2-7; D uncertain. Germline V lookup: CDR1 MGHRA, CDR2 YSYEKL. Trimming shortened V by 4 bases and J by 3 bases, and 10 bases separated the two germline ends. The CDR3 spans 13 residues. CDR3 amino acids: CASSLIAYYEQYF. DNA of the CDR3: TGCGCCAGCAGCCTCATAGCTTACTACGAGCAGTACTTC.

J is TRBJ2-7 and V is TRBV11-2; unclear D gene. The germline V gene has CDR1 SGHAT and CDR2 FQNNGV. This CDR3 is 14 amino acids long. The germline V and J ends were trimmed by 3 bases and 2 bases, with 11 bases remaining between them. CDR3 DNA sequence: TGTGCCAGCAGCTTGAGTGAGGTAACCTACGAGCAGTACTTC. Translation gives CASSLSEVTYEQYF.

The J gene is TRBJ1-6, the V gene TRBV14; 7 bases map to TRBD1. The CDR3 is 15 amino acids. V trimming: 2 bases; J trimming: 10 bases; junction bases outside the gene matches: 8. Germline lookup yields CDR1 SGHDN and CDR2 FVKESK. CDR3 protein: CASSQLTGVGSPLHF. In DNA, the CDR3 is TGTGCCAGCAGCCAACTTACAGGGGTAGGATCACCCCTCCACTTT.